This T cell receptor beta chain was obtained from a study of control samples from healthy donors and cancer patients (dated by TCRdb to 2018 to 2020). As to this clone: It has no known antigen specificity. No base quality values were provided; no much bigger clone lies one nucleotide off.

Ends trimmed: V by 0 bases, J by 5 bases; bases unmatched to a gene: 7. From its cysteine to its phenylalanine, the CDR3 spans 16 amino acids. The kept DNA is CDR3 alone, 48 bases in frame from the first base. As encoded in the germline V gene, CDR1 is SGHRS while CDR2 is YFSETQ. Library creation used the immunoSEQ multiplex PCR assay. As stored in TCRdb, this immuneACCESS dataset retains in-frame rearrangements with V and J assigned. A fraction of the clones does not appear; measured against another copy, unresolved V genes explain less than half of the discrepancy, and the remainder lacks a known reason. In this sample the table shows roughly 20,000 clones, roughly four fifths of which occur a single time. In total, the top ten clones hold 27% of the sample.

Recombination connected TRBV5-1 to TRBJ2-2; 7 of the junction bases match TRBD2. The sequenced sample consisted of PBMCs. This clonotype was obtained from a man aged 55 to 70 with head and neck cancer. The CDR3 region reads CASSLGSSGYTGELFF. The bases are TGCGCCAGCAGCTTGGGGTCTAGCGGATATACCGGGGAGCTGTTTTTT.